This T cell receptor beta chain was observed in a study of metastatic and nonmetastatic thyroid tumors (dated by TCRdb to the early 2020s). Background on the whole study: Repertoires were compared across peripheral blood and tumor or nodule tissue samples from malignant and benign thyroid patients. Broad study findings and their caveats: In both blood and tumor samples, malignant tumors were reported to have significantly higher TCR beta diversity than benign nodules.

No patient had received any treatment before thyroid surgery. The study retrospectively analysed patient clinical samples collected from about 2012 to 2018 using T-cell receptor beta sequencing. This clone was picked up one time. Its antigen is currently not known. Qualities for individual bases were not recorded, and no much larger clone is one base off. One read alone provides weak support. The library was built by means of PCR. Reads for this sample came from an Illumina HiSeq 4000. High-throughput sequencing was used to profile the TCR beta-chain CDR3 region of each patient. The paper's data handling went like this. Drawing on CDR3 differences between clinicopathological groups, the researchers built a classifier meant to tell apart patients with distant-metastatic papillary thyroid cancer. To measure repertoire diversity the researchers used the Shannon index, while the Morisita-Horn index served to gauge how similar the tumor and blood repertoires were. TCRdb redid the processing of the public reads, applying fastp at Q25 and MiXCR, and retained in-frame beta chains. The authors' filters were not applied to this entry. This sample gives about 16,000 clones in total; about 32% of them show up just once. The biggest ten clones account for roughly 7.7% of the sample.

The CDR3 has 15 amino acids, counting the end cysteine and phenylalanine. Only the CDR3 region is kept as DNA, spanning 45 bases read in frame from base 1. V is cut by 0 bases and J by 0 bases, and the space between the germline ends is 9 bases. The germline V gene encodes CDR1 SGHRS and CDR2 YFSETQ. This receptor chain uses TRBV5-1 and TRBJ1-1; matching of 5 bases hints at TRBD1 as the D gene. This receptor was identified in a female donor with papillary thyroid cancer or a benign thyroid nodule (not recorded which). Some clones in this sample may be carry-over from other donors' samples. Sequencing used tumor tissue. Read as DNA, the sequence is TGCGCCAGCAGCTTGGCGGGGGGTATGAACACTGAAGCTTTCTTT. It codes for CASSLAGGMNTEAFF.